Shown below are 2 T cell receptor beta chains from a single sample sequenced in a study of tumor-infiltrating lymphocytes in primary liver carcinoma. RNA and DNA were co-extracted from around 18-30 mg of unsorted bulk tissue. Synthesis of TCR beta cDNA was carried out from approximately 500 ng total RNA with a constant-region primer. Sequencing libraries for TCR beta derived from three nested multiplex PCR rounds that used slightly modified ARM-PCR. Use of TRBV1-TRBV30 forward primers with a C-beta reverse primer characterized the first two PCR rounds, which lasted around 10 cycles each. TCRdb used MiXCR to reprocess the multiplex PCR reads, holding one entry per CDR3 protein. The sample lists tens of thousands of distinct CDR3 sequences; about 64% were seen once. Material for sequencing was liver tumor tissue from sampling region 4. Subset of the sample: tumor region T4, right-lateral pole. These receptors were obtained from a woman aged 60-70 years with primary liver carcinoma and hepatitis B virus infection.

This clonotype was counted between two and nine times. A much larger clone lies a single base off, so this may be a read error. Given the absence of the conserved phenylalanine or tryptophan at the CDR3 end, a read error is likely. The V gene is TRBV12-3 or TRBV12-4, the J gene TRBJ2-5; D possibly corresponds to TRBD2 (5 bases). V lost 5 bases and J lost 7, with 14 bases in between. The CDR3 runs 13 residues. Here the CDR3 reads CASSGQASGTQYS. CDR3 nucleotides: TGTGCCAGCAGTGGCCAAGCGAGCGGGACCCAGTACTCC.

The V gene is TRBV11-3, the J gene TRBJ1-1; TRBD1 is a possible D gene (6 bases). This CDR3 is 13 amino acids long. Trimming shortened V by 8 bases and J by 4 bases, and 14 bases separated the two germline ends. Germline V gene lookup returns CDR1 SGHNT and CDR2 YENEEA. CDR3 loop: CASSGGGGTEAFF. For the CDR3, the DNA is TGTGCCAGCTCCGGAGGGGGAGGCACTGAAGCTTTCTTT.